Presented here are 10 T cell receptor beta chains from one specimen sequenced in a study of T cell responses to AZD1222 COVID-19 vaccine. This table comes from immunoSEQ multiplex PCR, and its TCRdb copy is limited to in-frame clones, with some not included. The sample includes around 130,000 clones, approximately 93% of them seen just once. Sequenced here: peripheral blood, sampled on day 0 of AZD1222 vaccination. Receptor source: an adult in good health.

The CDR3 nucleotides are TGCGCCAGCAGTTTACGGGGTACTGATGGCTACACCTTC. Residues: CASSLRGTDGYTF. The chain uses TRBV5-1 and TRBJ1-2; D is undetermined. Germline loops: CDR1 SGHRS, CDR2 YFSETQ. Trimming removed 5 bases at V and 6 bases at J, with 14 bases between. The CDR3 is 13 residues long.

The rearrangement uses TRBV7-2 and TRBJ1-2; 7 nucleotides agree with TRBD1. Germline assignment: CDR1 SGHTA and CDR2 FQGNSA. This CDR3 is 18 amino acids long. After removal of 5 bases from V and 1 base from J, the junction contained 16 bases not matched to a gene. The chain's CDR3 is CASSVGGQPHNLNYGYTF. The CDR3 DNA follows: TGTGCCAGCAGCGTAGGGGGACAGCCACACAACCTTAACTATGGCTACACCTTC.

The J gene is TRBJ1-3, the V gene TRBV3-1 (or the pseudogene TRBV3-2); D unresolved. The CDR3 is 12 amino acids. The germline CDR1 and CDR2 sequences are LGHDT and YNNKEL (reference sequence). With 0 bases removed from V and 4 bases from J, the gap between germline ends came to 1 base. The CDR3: CASSQEGNTIYF. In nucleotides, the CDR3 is TGTGCCAGCAGCCAAGAGGGAAACACCATATATTTT.

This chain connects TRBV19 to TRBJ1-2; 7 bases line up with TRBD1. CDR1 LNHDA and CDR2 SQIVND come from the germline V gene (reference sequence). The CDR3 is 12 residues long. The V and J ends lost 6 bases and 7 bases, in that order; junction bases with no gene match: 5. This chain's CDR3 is CASRAGGIGYTF. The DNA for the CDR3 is TGTGCCAGTAGGGCAGGGGGAATTGGCTACACCTTC.

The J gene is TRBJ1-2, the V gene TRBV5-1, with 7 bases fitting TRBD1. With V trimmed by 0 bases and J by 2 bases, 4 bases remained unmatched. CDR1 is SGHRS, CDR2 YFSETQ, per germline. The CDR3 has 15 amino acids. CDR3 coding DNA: TGCGCCAGCAGCTTGGAGTACAGGGGAAACTATGGCTACACCTTC. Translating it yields CASSLEYRGNYGYTF.

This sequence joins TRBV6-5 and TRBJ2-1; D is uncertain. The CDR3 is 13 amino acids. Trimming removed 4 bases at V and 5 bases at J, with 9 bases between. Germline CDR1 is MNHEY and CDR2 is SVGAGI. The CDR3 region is CASSFTPNNEQFF. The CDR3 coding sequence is TGTGCCAGCAGTTTCACTCCGAACAATGAGCAGTTCTTC.

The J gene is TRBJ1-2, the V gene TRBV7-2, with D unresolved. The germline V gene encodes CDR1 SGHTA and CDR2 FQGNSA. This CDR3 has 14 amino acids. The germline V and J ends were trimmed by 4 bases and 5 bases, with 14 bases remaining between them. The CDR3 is CASSSQYGYYGYTF. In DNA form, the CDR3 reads TGTGCCAGCAGCTCCCAATACGGGTATTATGGCTACACCTTC.

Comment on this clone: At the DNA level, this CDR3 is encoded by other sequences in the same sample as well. The CDR3, as DNA: TGTGCCAGCAGTACACAGGGTGACACTGAAGCTTTCTTT. Residues: CASSTQGDTEAFF. The V gene is TRBV25-1, the J gene TRBJ1-1; D may be TRBD1 (6 bases). This CDR3 contains 13 residues. The V and J ends lost 5 bases and 3 bases respectively, with 10 bases between them. From germline, CDR1 is MGHDK and CDR2 SYGVNS.

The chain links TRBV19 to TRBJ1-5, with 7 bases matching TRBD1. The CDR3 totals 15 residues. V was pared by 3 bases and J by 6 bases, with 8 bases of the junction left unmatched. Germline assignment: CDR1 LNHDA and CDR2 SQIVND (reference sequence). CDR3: CASSMGRGVSQPQHF. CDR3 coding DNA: TGTGCCAGTAGTATGGGCAGGGGGGTCAGTCAGCCCCAGCATTTT.

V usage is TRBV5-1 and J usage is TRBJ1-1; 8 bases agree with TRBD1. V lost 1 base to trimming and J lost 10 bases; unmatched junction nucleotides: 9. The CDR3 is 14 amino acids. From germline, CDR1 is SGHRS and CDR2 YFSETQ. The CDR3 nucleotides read TGCGCCAGCAGCTTGCTGGACAGGGTCGGTTCAGCTTTCTTT. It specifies CASSLLDRVGSAFF.